These 8 T cell receptor beta chains were sequenced from one sample in a study of blood T cell repertoires in COVID-19. Method: immunoSEQ multiplex PCR; TCRdb's copy keeps in-frame clones and lacks some. The repertoire holds approximately 210,000 clones, with approximately 80% as singletons. The sequencing sample was made of PBMCs or T cells enriched from blood (not recorded which). The receptors derive from a woman between 55 and 75 years old who had recovered from COVID-19.

The chain joins TRBV9 to TRBJ1-2, with D perhaps matching TRBD1 (5 bases). The CDR3 is 14 amino acids. The V gene lost 0 bases and the J gene lost 3 bases, with 9 bases spanning the gap. Germline CDR1 and CDR2: SGDLS and YYNGEE. The DNA for the CDR3 is TGTGCCAGCAGCGTAGGGACATTGCACTATGGCTACACCTTC. It translates to CASSVGTLHYGYTF.

V and J are TRBV7-8 and TRBJ2-3; TRBD2 agrees at 8 bases. CDR1 and CDR2 from the germline V gene are SGHVS and FQNEAQ. This CDR3 has 19 residues. Trimming at V came to 4 bases and at J to 9 bases, leaving 24 bases not matched to a gene. CDR3: CASSSPAASSGGNRGTQYF. DNA of the CDR3: TGTGCCAGCAGCTCCCCCGCAGCGTCCAGCGGGGGCAATAGGGGAACGCAGTATTTT.

This chain connects TRBV29-1 to TRBJ2-5; 11 nucleotides align to TRBD1. The V segment lost 7 bases and the J segment 5 bases; nucleotides outside the gene matches: 9. This CDR3 contains 14 residues. Germline CDR1 and CDR2: SQVTM and ANQGSEA. The CDR3 DNA follows: TGCAGCGCCTTGGGGACAGGGGGGAAGGAGACCCAGTACTTC. It codes for CSALGTGGKETQYF.

The rearrangement joins TRBV19 to TRBJ1-4; 7 nucleotides match TRBD1. The germline V gene has CDR1 LNHDA and CDR2 SQIVND (reference sequence). J lost 0 bases, V lost 4 bases, and 2 bases had no gene match. This CDR3 spans 15 amino acids. CDR3 sequence reads: CASSRTGATNEKLFF. Written as DNA, the CDR3 is TGTGCCAGTAGTAGAACAGGGGCAACTAATGAAAAACTGTTTTTT.

V and J are TRBV5-4 and TRBJ1-4; tentatively, D is TRBD1 (6 bases). The CDR3 has 14 residues. Germline V gene data show CDR1 as SGHNT and CDR2 as YYREEE (reference sequence). V lost 4 bases and J 5 bases, leaving 12 bases between the germline ends. The CDR3 here is CASSLRGFNEKLFF. CDR3 nucleotides: TGTGCCAGCAGCCTCAGGGGATTCAATGAAAAACTGTTTTTT.

The genes are TRBV6-1 and TRBJ1-2; 8 nucleotides agree with TRBD1. Germline CDR1 reads MNHNS; CDR2 reads SASEGT. The junction had 6 bases not matched to a gene; V was cut back by 3 bases and J by 6 bases. The CDR3 is 14 amino acids. The CDR3 coding sequence is TGTGCCAGCAGTGACAGGGGGCCCTGGGATGGCTACACCTTC. Translated: CASSDRGPWDGYTF.

This rearrangement joins TRBV6-4 to TRBJ2-7; 7 nucleotides match TRBD2. Germline-derived CDR1 and CDR2 are MRHNA and SNTAGT. This CDR3 spans 14 amino acids. V was pared by 6 bases and J by 5 bases, with 10 bases of the junction left unmatched. DNA for the CDR3: TGTGCCAGCAGCCCGGGGGGTGTTGCCGACGAGCAGTACTTC. Protein: CASSPGGVADEQYF.

This clone was picked up a small number of times. The CDR3 loop reads CSVSPSDRSNEKLFF. As DNA, the CDR3 is TGCAGCGTTTCTCCCTCGGACAGGAGTAATGAAAAACTGTTTTTT. The chain is built from TRBV29-1 and TRBJ1-4; TRBD1 matches 7 bases. The CDR3 is 15 residues long. The germline V gene encodes CDR1 SQVTM and CDR2 ANQGSEA. V was clipped by 5 bases and J by 4 bases; unmatched bases: 10. The variable domain in full, with the rest retrieved from reference TRBV29-1 and TRBJ1-4, is SAVISQKPSRDICQRGTSLTIQCQVDSQVTMMFWYRQQPGQSLTLIATANQGSEATYESGFVIDKFPISRPNLTFSTLTVSNMSPEDSSIYLCSVSPSDRSNEKLFFGSGTQLSVL.